This T cell receptor beta chain comes out of a study of type 1 and type 2 diabetes patients. Study-wide background: Participants included type 1 and type 2 diabetes patients plus nondiabetic controls. Findings and limits, study-wide: Age and gender were not matched between study groups, possibly biasing interpretation.

No donor had another autoimmune disease or recent infection within four weeks. About 9.7 milliliters of peripheral blood were collected from each participant. Germline CDR1 is LNHNV and CDR2 is YYDKDF (reference sequence). CDR3 size: 13 residues. The germline V and J ends were trimmed by 3 bases and 8 bases, with 10 bases remaining between them. The PCR template was genomic DNA. Amplification of the beta chain CDR3 used 30 forward and 13 reverse multiplex primers. TCRdb fed the multiplex PCR reads into MiXCR, producing one record per CDR3 protein. Of 250,000 to 300,000 distinct CDR3 sequences in the sample, approximately 45% were seen once. This clonotype was recorded at least ten times. As yet, its antigen is unknown.

This clonotype was obtained from a man between 18 and 29 years old with type 2 diabetes. Sequencing input: peripheral blood mononuclear cells (PBMCs). J is TRBJ1-4 and V is TRBV15; D remains ambiguous. The CDR3 coding sequence is TGTGCCACCAGCAGCCCAGGACTCGAAAAACTGTTTTTT. Translation: CATSSPGLEKLFF.